The 28 T cell receptor beta chains given below trace back to one sample, sequenced in a study of T cell changes during pregnancy in multiple sclerosis. Assay: immunoSEQ multiplex PCR; the TCRdb copy retains only in-frame clones and omits some. The data hold some 57,000 clones, with 91% observed a single time. This specimen consisted of CD4+ T cells from peripheral blood mononuclear cells, obtained in the first trimester of pregnancy. The receptors were sampled from a female donor with multiple sclerosis, enrolled in a pregnancy study.

The rearrangement links TRBV4-2 to TRBJ1-5; D uncertain. V lost 0 bases and J lost 9, with 18 bases in between. The CDR3 contains 16 residues. Germline-derived CDR1 and CDR2 are LGHNA and YNFKEQ. CDR3 loop: CASSQEAELGPTPQHF. As DNA, the CDR3 is TGTGCCAGCAGCCAAGAAGCGGAACTGGGCCCTACGCCCCAGCATTTT.

This chain connects TRBV5-6 to TRBJ1-2; TRBD1 aligns across 8 bases. After removal of 4 bases from V and 2 bases from J, the junction contained 7 bases not matched to a gene. This CDR3 is built from 15 residues. The germline V gene encodes CDR1 SGHDT and CDR2 YYEEEE. This CDR3 is CASSPGGAPNYGYTF. The DNA of the CDR3 is TGTGCCAGCAGCCCAGGGGGCGCCCCCAACTATGGCTACACCTTC.

This sequence joins TRBV19 and TRBJ2-5, with TRBD1 identical over 7 bases. V shed 4 bases, J shed 1 base, and the junction held 6 bases outside the gene matches. This CDR3 contains 15 residues. The germline gives CDR1 LNHDA, CDR2 SQIVND (reference sequence). The CDR3 coding sequence is TGTGCCAGTAGTAAGGGACAGATAGCCCAAGAGACCCAGTACTTC. Encoded protein: CASSKGQIAQETQYF.

This sequence joins TRBV2 and TRBJ1-6; 7 nucleotides align to TRBD1. The CDR3 has 14 residues. The V gene end was trimmed by 6 bases and the J gene end by 6 bases; junction bases not matched to a gene: 5. Germline CDR1 and CDR2: SNHLY and FYNNEI. The CDR3 here is CASRGDSPNSPLHF. The CDR3 DNA is TGTGCCAGCAGAGGGGACAGCCCTAATTCACCCCTCCACTTT. The full variable domain, in which reference TRBV2 and TRBJ1-6 provide the parts outside the CDR3, is EPEVTQTPSHQVTQMGQEVILRCVPISNHLYFYWYRQILGQKVEFLVSFYNNEISEKSEIFDDQFSVERPDGSNFTLKIRSTKLEDSAMYFCASRGDSPNSPLHFGNGTRLTVT.

J is TRBJ1-6 and V is TRBV7-2, with 8 bases fitting TRBD1. J gave up 13 bases and V 3 bases, and 8 bases lay outside the gene matches. Germline assignment: CDR1 SGHTA and CDR2 FQGNSA. There are 14 residues in the CDR3. The CDR3 nucleotides read TGTGCCAGCAGCTTCGGGGGACAGGATTTCCCCCTCCACTTT. Translation gives CASSFGGQDFPLHF. Together with reference TRBV7-2 and TRBJ1-6, the CDR3 gives the full variable domain: GAGVSQSPSNKVTEKGKDVELRCDPISGHTALYWYRQSLGQGLEFLIYFQGNSAPDKSGLPSDRFSAERTGGSVSTLTIQRTQQEDSAVYLCASSFGGQDFPLHFGNGTRLTVT.

This clone occurred once. The chain carries TRBV27 and TRBJ2-5, with TRBD2 matching over 10 bases. The length of the CDR3 is 17 residues. Germline values: CDR1 MNHEY, CDR2 SMNVEV (reference sequence). Trimming at V came to 5 bases and at J to 4 bases, leaving 13 bases not matched to a gene. The DNA for the CDR3 is TGTGCCAGCAGTGGAGCGGGGGGGCCTCTTGTAGGAGAGACCCAGTACTTC. This translates into CASSGAGGPLVGETQYF.

Only one count was recorded for this clone. This chain uses TRBV5-1 with TRBJ2-5, with 7 bases fitting TRBD2. Near its end, the DNA agrees better with TRBJ2-7, so the J call may be wrong. This CDR3 has 15 amino acids. Per germline, CDR1 SGHRS and CDR2 YFSETQ. CDR3 sequence: CASSWPGRGSYEQYF. The DNA of the CDR3 is TGCGCCAGCAGCTGGCCTGGGCGGGGGTCCTACGAGCAGTACTTC.

The CDR3 protein is CATSRVGQGRYEQYF. The DNA for the CDR3 is TGTGCCACCAGCAGAGTTGGACAGGGCCGCTACGAGCAGTACTTC. The chain links TRBV15 to TRBJ2-7; 8 nucleotides align to TRBD1. The V gene's germline CDR1 is LNHNV and CDR2 YYDKDF (reference sequence). This CDR3 has 15 amino acids. V lost 1 base and J lost 3; bases outside the gene matches: 5. Using reference TRBV15 and TRBJ2-7 for the parts outside the CDR3, the full variable domain is DAMVIQNPRYQVTQFGKPVTLSCSQTLNHNVMYWYQQKSSQAPKLLFHYYDKDFNNEADTPDNFQSRRPNTSFCFLDIRSPGLGDTAMYLCATSRVGQGRYEQYFGPGTRLTVT.

This clone was picked up one time. This sequence joins TRBV7-2 and TRBJ2-4, with D perhaps TRBD1 (6 bases). The CDR3 spans 16 residues. Trimming took off 5 bases at V and 0 bases at J, with 14 bases between the two ends. From germline, CDR1 is SGHTA and CDR2 FQGNSA. In nucleotides, the CDR3 is TGTGCCAGCAGCCCTCGGGACACCCTAGCCAAAAACATTCAGTACTTC. It yields the protein CASSPRDTLAKNIQYF.

The chain couples TRBV16 to TRBJ2-2; weak D call: TRBD2 (6 bases). V was shortened by 4 bases and J by 0 bases, with 9 bases between the two germline ends. The CDR3 sequence is 15 residues long. Germline values: CDR1 KGHSY, CDR2 FQNENV. The CDR3 region is CASSPPGANTGELFF. DNA for the CDR3: TGTGCCAGCAGCCCCCCGGGAGCGAACACCGGGGAGCTGTTTTTT.

The rearrangement links TRBV7-2 to TRBJ1-2; 7 positions match TRBD1. Germline trimming cut 6 bases from V and 4 bases from J; bases unmatched to any gene: 11. Per germline, CDR1 SGHTA and CDR2 FQGNSA. The CDR3 runs 15 residues. CDR3 sequence reads: CASRPGTAISYGYTF. In DNA, the CDR3 is TGTGCCAGCAGACCCGGGACAGCGATCTCCTATGGCTACACCTTC.

This chain links TRBV30 with TRBJ1-1, with D unclear. The CDR3 is 12 residues long. CDR1 and CDR2 (germline): GTSNPN, SVGIG (reference sequence). V dropped 7 bases and J dropped 1 base, with 10 bases sitting between them. This chain's CDR3 is CASLTGNTEAFF. The CDR3 bases are TGTGCCTCACTGACGGGGAACACTGAAGCTTTCTTT.

The rearrangement links TRBV12-5 to TRBJ1-3, with a possible D match to TRBD1 (5 bases). The ends were cut back, 6 bases at V and 10 bases at J, with 19 bases in the middle. The length of the CDR3 is 14 residues. The germline CDR1 and CDR2 sequences are LGHNT and FRNRAP. The CDR3 sequence is CASGPPGGGRTIYF. The CDR3, as DNA: TGTGCTAGTGGCCCGCCCGGGGGAGGGCGAACCATATATTTT.

This chain connects TRBV7-3 to TRBJ1-1; D gene ambiguous. Trimming pared 5 bases from V and 5 bases from J, leaving 18 bases between. In germline, CDR1 is SGHTA, CDR2 FQGTGA. The CDR3 has 15 amino acids. The CDR3 loop is CASSLSAKAGTEAFF. The CDR3 DNA is TGTGCCAGCAGCCTATCGGCGAAGGCGGGGACTGAAGCTTTCTTT.

This chain joins TRBV16 and TRBJ2-5; 7 nucleotides align to TRBD1. V gave up 4 bases and J gave up 9 bases; unmatched junction bases: 14. The germline V gene encodes CDR1 KGHSY and CDR2 FQNENV. The CDR3 has 15 amino acids. The DNA of the CDR3 is TGTGCCAGCAGCCTCCAAGGGGGCCGGGTGATGTCCCAGTACTTC. Encoded protein: CASSLQGGRVMSQYF.

The genes are TRBV7-2 and TRBJ2-1; D unresolved. V lost 6 bases to trimming and J lost 4 bases, with 10 bases between them. CDR1 is SGHTA and CDR2 is FQGNSA in the germline V gene. The CDR3 covers 13 residues. Here the CDR3 reads CASRQTVYNEQFF. The CDR3, as DNA: TGTGCCAGCAGACAGACGGTATACAATGAGCAGTTCTTC.

V and J are TRBV7-2 and TRBJ1-6; D ambiguous. The length of the CDR3 is 14 residues. V was shortened by 6 bases and J by 5 bases, with 11 bases between the two germline ends. In germline, CDR1 is SGHTA, CDR2 FQGNSA. CDR3 region: CASSTATDNSPLHF. As DNA, the CDR3 is TGTGCCAGCAGTACGGCCACAGATAATTCACCCCTCCACTTT.

The chain carries TRBV4-3 and TRBJ2-3, with D possibly being TRBD2 (6 bases). Trimming stripped 1 base from V and 1 base from J, with 9 bases between. Germline V lookup: CDR1 LGHNA, CDR2 YSLEER. The CDR3 loop spans 15 amino acids. CDR3 region: CASSQVAGRTDTQYF. DNA of the CDR3: TGCGCCAGCAGCCAAGTTGCGGGGCGCACAGATACGCAGTATTTT.

The chain combines TRBV9 with TRBJ2-5; 8 bases agree with TRBD2. This CDR3 comprises 15 residues. V gave up 4 bases and J gave up 4 bases; unmatched junction bases: 9. Looked up from germline, CDR1 is SGDLS and CDR2 is YYNGEE. As DNA, the CDR3 is TGTGCCAGCAGCCCGCACGGACTAGCCGCAGAGACCCAGTACTTC. It is translated as CASSPHGLAAETQYF.

The rearrangement joins TRBV11-1 to TRBJ1-3; TRBD1 agrees at 8 bases. Germline CDR1 is SGHAT and CDR2 is FQDESV (reference sequence). The length of the CDR3 is 17 residues. Unmatched junction bases numbered 12, after V lost 5 bases and J lost 3 bases. The CDR3 loop is CASSPPSTGAGGNTIYF. CDR3 DNA: TGTGCCAGCAGCCCGCCCTCGACAGGGGCTGGTGGAAACACCATATATTTT.

The rearrangement joins TRBV29-1 to TRBJ2-6; the D gene is possibly TRBD1 (6 bases). Looked up from germline, CDR1 is SQVTM and CDR2 is ANQGSEA. The CDR3 extends over 15 amino acids. V gave up 3 bases and J gave up 3 bases, with 12 bases separating them. CDR3 residues: CSVEGRGNGANVLTF. Written as DNA, the CDR3 is TGCAGCGTTGAGGGCAGGGGAAATGGGGCCAACGTCCTGACTTTC. The entire variable domain, with the rest obtained from reference TRBV29-1 and TRBJ2-6, is as follows: SAVISQKPSRDICQRGTSLTIQCQVDSQVTMMFWYRQQPGQSLTLIATANQGSEATYESGFVIDKFPISRPNLTFSTLTVSNMSPEDSSIYLCSVEGRGNGANVLTFGAGSRLTVL.

The chain joins TRBV9 to TRBJ2-4; 11 nucleotides align to TRBD2. The CDR3 is 17 residues long. Germline CDR1 is SGDLS and CDR2 is YYNGEE. V dropped 4 bases and J dropped 2; count of bases not matched to a gene: 8. CDR3 amino acids: CASSPVGTSGTKNIQYF. The DNA of the CDR3 is TGTGCCAGCAGCCCCGTAGGGACTAGCGGCACCAAAAACATTCAGTACTTC.

The chain has TRBV6-5 and TRBJ1-1, with D hard to call. Germline loops: CDR1 MNHEY, CDR2 SVGAGI. The CDR3 extends over 14 amino acids. The CDR3 here is CAVTALGQNTEAFF. The CDR3, as DNA: TGTGCTGTGACCGCACTTGGGCAGAACACTGAAGCTTTCTTT.

The rearrangement joins TRBV5-8 to TRBJ2-7, with D maybe TRBD1 (5 bases). V was trimmed by 6 bases and J by 0 bases, leaving 16 bases between them. CDR1 and CDR2 (germline): SGHTS, YDEGEE. CDR3 length: 15 residues. The CDR3 region is CASTYRTKSSYEQYF. The CDR3 coding sequence is TGTGCCAGCACATACAGGACCAAATCCTCCTACGAGCAGTACTTC. The full variable domain, rest sourced from reference TRBV5-8 and TRBJ2-7, is EAGVTQSPTHLIKTRGQQATLRCSPISGHTSVYWYQQALGLGLQFLLWYDEGEERNRGNFPPRFSGRQFPNYSSELNVNALELEDSALYLCASTYRTKSSYEQYFGPGTRLTVT.

V usage is TRBV7-2 and J usage is TRBJ1-2; D not resolved. This CDR3 contains 17 residues. Germline loops: CDR1 SGHTA, CDR2 FQGNSA. Trimming pared 1 base from V and 2 bases from J, leaving 17 bases between. The CDR3 sequence is CASSLVAAAGTNYGYTF. DNA of the CDR3: TGTGCCAGCAGCTTAGTTGCGGCAGCTGGCACCAACTATGGCTACACCTTC.

V usage is TRBV7-2 and J usage is TRBJ2-7, with TRBD1 matching over 9 bases. CDR3 size: 16 residues. From germline, CDR1 is SGHTA and CDR2 FQGNSA. The V gene end was trimmed by 4 bases and the J gene end by 2 bases; junction bases not matched to a gene: 9. The DNA of the CDR3 is TGTGCCAGCAGCTCACAGGCCGGGACAGGGACCTACGAGCAGTACTTC. It translates to CASSSQAGTGTYEQYF.

This chain links TRBV6-5 with TRBJ2-2; D ambiguous. Trimming removed 7 bases at V and 5 bases at J, with 5 bases between. CDR3 length equals 11 residues. Germline CDR1 reads MNHEY; CDR2 reads SVGAGI. CDR3 nucleotides: TGTGCCAGCAAAGAGACCGGGGAGCTGTTTTTT. Translated, it gives CASKETGELFF.

This chain links TRBV2 with TRBJ2-2; 14 nucleotides match TRBD2. The CDR3 runs to 18 residues. V lost 0 bases, J lost 7 bases, and 7 bases stayed unmatched. CDR1 and CDR2 (germline): SNHLY, FYNNEI. CDR3 DNA: TGTGCCAGCAGTGAAGCGATCGGGACTAGCGGGGGAGTCGGGGAGCTGTTTTTT. This codes for CASSEAIGTSGGVGELFF.